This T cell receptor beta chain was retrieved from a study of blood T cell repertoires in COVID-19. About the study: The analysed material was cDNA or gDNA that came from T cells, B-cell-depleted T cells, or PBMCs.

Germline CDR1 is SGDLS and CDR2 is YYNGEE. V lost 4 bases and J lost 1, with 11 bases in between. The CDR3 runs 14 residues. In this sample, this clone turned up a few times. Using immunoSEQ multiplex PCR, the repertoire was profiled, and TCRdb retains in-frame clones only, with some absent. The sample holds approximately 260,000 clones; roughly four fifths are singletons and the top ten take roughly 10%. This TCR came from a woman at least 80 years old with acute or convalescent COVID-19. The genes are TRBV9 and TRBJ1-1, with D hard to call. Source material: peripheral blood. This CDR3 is CASSPARWNTEAFF. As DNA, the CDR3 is TGTGCCAGCAGCCCCGCCCGGTGGAACACTGAAGCTTTCTTT.